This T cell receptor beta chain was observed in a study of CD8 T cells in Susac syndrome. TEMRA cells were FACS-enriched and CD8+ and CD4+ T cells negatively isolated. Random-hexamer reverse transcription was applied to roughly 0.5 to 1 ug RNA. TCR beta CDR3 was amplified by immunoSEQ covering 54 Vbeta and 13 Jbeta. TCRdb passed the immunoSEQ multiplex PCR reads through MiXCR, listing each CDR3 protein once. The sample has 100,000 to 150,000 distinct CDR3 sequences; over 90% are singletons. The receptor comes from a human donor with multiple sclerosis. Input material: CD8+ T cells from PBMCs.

CDR3 in amino acids: CASSLGLSAGTSHEQYF. The CDR3 nucleotides are TGCGCCAGCAGCTTGGGGTTAAGCGCCGGCACCAGCCACGAGCAGTACTTC. The rearrangement links TRBV5-1 to TRBJ2-7; D unresolved. V lost 0 bases and J 5 bases, leaving 21 bases between the germline ends. There are 17 residues in the CDR3. The germline V gene has CDR1 SGHRS and CDR2 YFSETQ.